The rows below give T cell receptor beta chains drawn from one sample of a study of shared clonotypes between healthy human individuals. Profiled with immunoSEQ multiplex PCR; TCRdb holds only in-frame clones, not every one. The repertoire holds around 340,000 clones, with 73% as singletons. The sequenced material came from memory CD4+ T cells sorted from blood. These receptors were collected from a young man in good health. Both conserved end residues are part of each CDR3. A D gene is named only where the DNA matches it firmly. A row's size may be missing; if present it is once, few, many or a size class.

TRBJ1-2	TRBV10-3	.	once	TGTGCCATCAGTGAGATCGTGGCAGGGAACTATGGCTACACCTTC	CAISEIVAGNYGYTF
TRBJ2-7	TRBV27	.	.	TGTGCCAGCAGTTCGAGGACAGAGAACTACGAGCAGTACTTC	CASSSRTENYEQYF
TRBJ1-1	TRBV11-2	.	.	TGTGCCAGCAGCGTAGGGGTGGGCACTGAAGCTTTCTTT	CASSVGVGTEAFF
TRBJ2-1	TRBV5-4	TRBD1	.	TGTGCCAGCAGCCCAGGACAGGGGTACAATGAGCAGTTCTTC	CASSPGQGYNEQFF
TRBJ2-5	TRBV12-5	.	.	TGTGCTAGTGGCGAACAGGGAGAGACCCAGTACTTC	CASGEQGETQYF
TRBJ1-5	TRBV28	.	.	TGTGCCAGCAGTTTTCGTGGTCAGCCCCAGCATTTT	CASSFRGQPQHF
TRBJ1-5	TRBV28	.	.	TGTGCCAGCAGTTTAATGGGTCAGCCCCAGCATTTT	CASSLMGQPQHF
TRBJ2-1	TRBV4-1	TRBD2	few	TGCGCCAGCAGCCAAGATGAGAGCGGGAGAGGTATTGAGCAGTTCTTC	CASSQDESGRGIEQFF
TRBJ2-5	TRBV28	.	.	TGTGCCAGCAGTTCCTGGGGAGTAGGGACCCAAGAGACCCAGTACTTC	CASSSWGVGTQETQYF
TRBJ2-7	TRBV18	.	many	TGTGCCAGCTCACCACCGGCTGGAGGGGACGAGCAGTACTTC	CASSPPAGGDEQYF
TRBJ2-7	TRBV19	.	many	TGTGCCAGTAGTATAGAGGGGATCTACGAGCAGTACTTC	CASSIEGIYEQYF
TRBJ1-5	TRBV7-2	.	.	TGTGCCAGCAGCTTAGTCACCTTTGATCAGCCCCAGCATTTT	CASSLVTFDQPQHF
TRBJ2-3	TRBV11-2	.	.	TGTGCCAGCAGCTTACTGAGGGGGGACACAGATACGCAGTATTTT	CASSLLRGDTDTQYF
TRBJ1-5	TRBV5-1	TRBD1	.	TGCGCCAGCAGCTTCGGACAGGGTCAGCCCCAGCATTTT	CASSFGQGQPQHF
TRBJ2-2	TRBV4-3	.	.	TGCGCCAGCAGCCCCGAGTCGGGGGTTACCGGGGAGCTGTTTTTT	CASSPESGVTGELFF
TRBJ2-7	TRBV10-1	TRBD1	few	TGCGCCAGCAGATCCGGGACAGGGCCCTACGAGCAGTACTTC	CASRSGTGPYEQYF
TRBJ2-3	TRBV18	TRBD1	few	TGTGCCAGCTCACCACCGACAGGGGGGTTCACAGATACGCAGTATTTT	CASSPPTGGFTDTQYF
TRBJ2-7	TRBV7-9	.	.	TGTGCCAGCAGCCCGGCCAGTCTCTCCTTCTACGAGCAGTACTTC	CASSPASLSFYEQYF
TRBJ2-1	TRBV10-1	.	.	TGCGCCAGCAGTGAGTTAGGAAATGAGCAGTTCTTC	CASSELGNEQFF
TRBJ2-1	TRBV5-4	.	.	TGTGCCAGCAGCTACGGGGGTCCTTACAATGAGCAGTTCTTC	CASSYGGPYNEQFF
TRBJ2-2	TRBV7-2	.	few	TGTGCCAGCAGCTTACTTACGGGAGCCGGGGAGCTGTTTTTT	CASSLLTGAGELFF
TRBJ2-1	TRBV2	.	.	TGTGCCAGCGCCGTAGGCGAAGTCAATGAGCAGTTCTTC	CASAVGEVNEQFF
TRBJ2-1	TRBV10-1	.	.	TGCGCCAGCAGTGCCACACGGGGCAATGAGCAGTTCTTC	CASSATRGNEQFF
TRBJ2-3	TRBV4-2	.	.	TGTGCCAGCAGCCAAGCAGGGTCAGTCACAGATACGCAGTATTTT	CASSQAGSVTDTQYF